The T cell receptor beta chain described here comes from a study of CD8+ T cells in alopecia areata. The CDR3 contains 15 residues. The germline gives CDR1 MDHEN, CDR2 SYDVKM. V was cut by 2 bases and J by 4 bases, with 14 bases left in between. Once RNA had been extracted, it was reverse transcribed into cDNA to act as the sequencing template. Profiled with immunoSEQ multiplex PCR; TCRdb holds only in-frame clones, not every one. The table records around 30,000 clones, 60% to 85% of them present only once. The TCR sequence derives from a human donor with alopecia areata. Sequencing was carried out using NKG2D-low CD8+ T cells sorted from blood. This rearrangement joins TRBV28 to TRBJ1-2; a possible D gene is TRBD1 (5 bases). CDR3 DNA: TGTGCCAGCAGTTTAGTTCGGGGTGGGGGCTATGGCTACACCTTC. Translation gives CASSLVRGGGYGYTF.